This T cell receptor beta chain was profiled in a study of T cell clonality in common variable immunodeficiency. Whole-study results and caveats: Fewer deletions and N-nucleotide insertions were reportedly seen in common variable immunodeficiency TCR beta sequences.

CDR3 length: 13 amino acids. CDR1 is GTSNPN, CDR2 SVGIG, per germline (reference sequence). Some clones are missing from TCRdb's copy, which holds only in-frame ones; the method was immunoSEQ multiplex PCR. The sample is made up of some 38,000 clones, none counted only once. With regard to this clone: The antigen remains undetermined. The CDR3 extends 3 residues past the end of the read, so its final part is completed from the germline J gene.

This receptor was identified in a person aged 18 to 70 in good health. The rearrangement links TRBV30 to TRBJ2-4, with D possibly matching TRBD1 (6 bases). Specimen: peripheral blood mononuclear cells. The CDR3 sequence is CAWSVGAGEGQYF. The sequenced CDR3 bases are TGTGCCTGGAGTGTAGGGGCAGGGGAAGGT.